The next 19 T cell receptor beta chains were all read from a single sample in a study of graft-versus-host responses after intestinal transplantation. Their specific antigens are unknown. Using immunoSEQ multiplex PCR, the repertoire was profiled, and TCRdb retains in-frame clones only, with some absent. The sample includes 80,000 to 95,000 clones, about 90% of them seen just once. Sequenced material: unstimulated CD8+ T cells sorted from spleen or lymph node cells, taken before intestinal transplant. These receptors all come from a human donor who received an intestinal transplant.

The genes are TRBV20-1 and TRBJ1-2, with D uncertain. CDR3 length equals 11 residues. The V gene lost 5 bases and the J gene lost 3 bases, with 7 bases spanning the gap. The germline V gene encodes CDR1 DFQATT and CDR2 SNEGSKA (reference sequence). CDR3 sequence (DNA): TGCAGTGCTCAGGTAGACTATGGCTACACCTTC. Its translation: CSAQVDYGYTF.

This rearrangement joins TRBV7-6 to TRBJ1-3; D is unclear. V lost 1 base and J 5 bases, leaving 12 bases between the germline ends. Germline lookup yields CDR1 SGHVS and CDR2 FNYEAQ. The CDR3 length is 15 residues. CDR3: CASSLEAGPRNTIYF. The CDR3 DNA reads as TGTGCCAGCAGCTTAGAGGCCGGACCCCGAAACACCATATATTTT.

This clone appeared a single time. The chain combines TRBV6-5 with TRBJ2-7; 8 bases agree with TRBD1. The CDR3 is made up of 15 amino acids. Looked up from germline, CDR1 is MNHEY and CDR2 is SVGAGI. Unmatched junction bases numbered 7, after V lost 2 bases and J lost 4 bases. The CDR3 sequence: CASSYGPTGEYEQYF. The CDR3 coding sequence is TGTGCCAGCAGTTACGGCCCGACAGGGGAGTACGAGCAGTACTTC.

The chain joins TRBV14 to TRBJ1-1; D perhaps matches TRBD1 (6 bases). The germline V gene encodes CDR1 SGHDN and CDR2 FVKESK. The CDR3 covers 13 residues. V lost 4 bases to trimming and J lost 1 base, with 7 bases between them. Here the CDR3 reads CASSLDRNTEAFF. Written as DNA, the CDR3 is TGTGCCAGCAGCCTGGACAGGAACACTGAAGCTTTCTTT.

The chain carries TRBV19 and TRBJ1-2; D perhaps matches TRBD1 (5 bases). The V gene lost 4 bases and the J gene lost 8 bases, with 17 bases spanning the gap. CDR1 and CDR2 (germline): LNHDA, SQIVND (reference sequence). The CDR3 has 14 residues. Here the CDR3 reads CASSTLRVQGGYTF. CDR3 DNA sequence: TGTGCCAGTAGTACTCTAAGGGTCCAGGGCGGCTACACCTTC. Full variable domain (outside the CDR3, taken from reference TRBV19 and TRBJ1-2): DGGITQSPKYLFRKEGQNVTLSCEQNLNHDAMYWYRQDPGQGLRLIYYSQIVNDFQKGDIAEGYSVSREKKESFPLTVTSAQKNPTAFYLCASSTLRVQGGYTFGSGTRLTVV.

The chain's CDR3 is CASSLEAGLGETQYF. Here the CDR3 DNA reads TGTGCCAGCAGCTTAGAGGCAGGTTTAGGGGAGACCCAGTACTTC. V and J are TRBV11-2 and TRBJ2-5, with unresolved D. Trimming removed 0 bases at V and 5 bases at J, with 13 bases between. The germline gives CDR1 SGHAT, CDR2 FQNNGV. The CDR3 covers 15 residues.

The chain employs TRBV10-3 and TRBJ1-5, with unresolved D. The CDR3 is made up of 14 amino acids. V was cut by 8 bases and J by 6 bases, with 17 bases left in between. Germline V gives CDR1 ENHRY, CDR2 SYGVKD. The chain's CDR3 is CAIGPGWPSQPQHF. The CDR3 region has the DNA TGTGCCATCGGCCCGGGTTGGCCATCTCAGCCCCAGCATTTT.

V and J are TRBV7-2 and TRBJ2-1; tentative D call: TRBD2 (5 bases). The germline gives CDR1 SGHTA, CDR2 FQGNSA. The CDR3 is 14 amino acids. With 3 bases removed from V and 8 bases from J, the gap between germline ends came to 14 bases. Written as DNA, the CDR3 is TGTGCCAGCAGCTTCCTAAGGCTCGGGGATGAGCAGTTCTTC. Translating it yields CASSFLRLGDEQFF.

In this sample, this clone turned up once. Written as DNA, the CDR3 is TGTGCCAGCAGTACAGGGGGCGCCGTCACTGAAGCTTTCTTT. Amino acids: CASSTGGAVTEAFF. V gene TRBV27 combines with J gene TRBJ1-1; the match to TRBD1 covers 9 bases. Trimming at V came to 5 bases and at J to 4 bases, leaving 5 bases not matched to a gene. Looked up from germline, CDR1 is MNHEY and CDR2 is SMNVEV (reference sequence). The CDR3 consists of 14 residues.

This clone has only one observation. This chain uses TRBV2 with TRBJ2-7, with TRBD2 as a possible D gene (5 bases). This CDR3 is built from 15 residues. V lost 7 bases and J lost 2, with 18 bases in between. From germline, CDR1 is SNHLY and CDR2 FYNNEI. The chain's CDR3 is CASTAPDSVAYEQYF. CDR3 DNA: TGTGCCAGCACCGCTCCGGACTCGGTGGCCTACGAGCAGTACTTC.

The chain couples TRBV5-1 to TRBJ2-5; 8 bases are shared with TRBD2. V dropped 6 bases and J dropped 2; count of bases not matched to a gene: 18. Germline V gives CDR1 SGHRS, CDR2 YFSETQ. This CDR3 spans 18 amino acids. In nucleotides, the CDR3 is TGCGCCAGCACCCAAATGCACACGACTAGCGCCTTACAAGAGACCCAGTACTTC. Protein sequence: CASTQMHTTSALQETQYF.

The chain combines TRBV28 with TRBJ1-4, with D perhaps TRBD1 (6 bases). Trimming cost V 2 bases and J 8 bases, with 15 bases left between them. Germline lookup yields CDR1 MDHEN and CDR2 SYDVKM. This CDR3 spans 15 amino acids. In DNA form, the CDR3 reads TGTGCCAGCAGTTTACAGGGGAGTAGGGCGGAAAAACTGTTTTTT. Amino acids: CASSLQGSRAEKLFF.

This clone was observed a few times. This chain joins TRBV10-3 and TRBJ2-2; TRBD2 matches at 7 bases. Per the germline V gene, CDR1 is ENHRY and CDR2 is SYGVKD. The CDR3 contains 15 residues. V lost 2 bases, J lost 6 bases, and 6 bases stayed unmatched. CDR3 in DNA: TGTGCCATCAGTGAGGGGACTATGGGGGCCGGGGAGCTGTTTTTT. This encodes CAISEGTMGAGELFF.

This clone has a single count. This chain uses TRBV4-1 with TRBJ2-7; perhaps TRBD2 as D (7 bases). Germline V CDR1 and CDR2: MGHRA, YSYEKL. Trimming took 0 bases from V and 2 from J, leaving 17 bases between them. This CDR3 is built from 17 residues. CDR3 protein: CASSQDPAGAVPYEQYF. The CDR3 bases are TGCGCCAGCAGCCAAGATCCGGCGGGGGCGGTTCCCTACGAGCAGTACTTC.

The chain has TRBV19 and TRBJ2-3; TRBD2 is a possible D gene (6 bases). Deletions cut 7 bases from V and 0 bases from J, with 14 bases between. Germline V gene data show CDR1 as LNHDA and CDR2 as SQIVND (reference sequence). There are 15 residues in the CDR3. CDR3 bases: TGTGCCAGTACGGTTGCGGGATCTAGCACAGATACGCAGTATTTT. Protein: CASTVAGSSTDTQYF.

This clone occurred once. The chain uses TRBV19 and TRBJ2-3, with D perhaps matching TRBD1 or TRBD2 (5 bases each). The V gene's germline CDR1 is LNHDA and CDR2 SQIVND (reference sequence). This CDR3 has 15 amino acids. Deletions cut 3 bases from V and 4 bases from J, with 14 bases between. The CDR3 spells CASSIGAIRPDTQYF. The DNA for the CDR3 is TGTGCCAGTAGTATCGGGGCCATACGTCCAGATACGCAGTATTTT.

For the CDR3, the DNA is TGCGCCAGCAGCCAAGCAACAGGGGGGGAGACTGAAGCTTTCTTT. Translated: CASSQATGGETEAFF. The V gene is TRBV4-1, the J gene TRBJ1-1, with 8 nucleotides matching TRBD1. The CDR3 contains 15 residues. J gave up 5 bases and V 1 base, and 6 bases lay outside the gene matches. Germline CDR1 reads MGHRA; CDR2 reads YSYEKL.

The chain is built from TRBV13 and TRBJ2-1; TRBD2 aligns across 9 bases. The trim removed 6 bases at V and 8 bases at J, leaving 8 bases unmatched. This CDR3 contains 14 residues. Germline CDR1 and CDR2: PRHDT and FYEKMQ (reference sequence). This CDR3 is CASSGGRAGDEQFF. The CDR3 DNA is TGTGCCAGCAGTGGCGGGAGGGCCGGGGATGAGCAGTTCTTC.

The count of this clone is one. The CDR3 region has the DNA TGTGCCAGCAGCTTAGACGCCTGGCGGCTAATCGGGGAGGGCAACTATGGCTACACCTTC. It encodes CASSLDAWRLIGEGNYGYTF. The rearrangement links TRBV13 to TRBJ1-2; no clear D gene. The CDR3 spans 20 residues. Trimming took 1 base from V and 2 from J, leaving 26 bases between them. In germline, CDR1 is PRHDT, CDR2 FYEKMQ (reference sequence).